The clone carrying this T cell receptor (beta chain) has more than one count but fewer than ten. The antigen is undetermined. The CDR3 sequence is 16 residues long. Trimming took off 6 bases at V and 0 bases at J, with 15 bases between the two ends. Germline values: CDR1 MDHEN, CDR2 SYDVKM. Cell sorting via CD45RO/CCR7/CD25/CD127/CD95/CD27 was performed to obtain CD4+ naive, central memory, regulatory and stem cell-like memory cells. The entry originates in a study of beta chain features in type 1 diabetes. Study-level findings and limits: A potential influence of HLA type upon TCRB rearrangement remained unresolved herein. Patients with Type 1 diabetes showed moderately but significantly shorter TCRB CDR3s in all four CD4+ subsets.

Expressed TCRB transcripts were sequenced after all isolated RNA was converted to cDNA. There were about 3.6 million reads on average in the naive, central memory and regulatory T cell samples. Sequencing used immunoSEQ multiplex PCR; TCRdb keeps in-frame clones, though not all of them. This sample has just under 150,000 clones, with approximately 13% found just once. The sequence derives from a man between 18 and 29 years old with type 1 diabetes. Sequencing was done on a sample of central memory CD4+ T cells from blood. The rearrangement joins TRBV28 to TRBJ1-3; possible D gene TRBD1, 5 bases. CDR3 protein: CASRDGAGISGNTIYF. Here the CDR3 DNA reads TGTGCCAGCAGGGACGGGGCCGGAATCTCTGGAAACACCATATATTTT.